The 6 T cell receptor beta chains presented below share a single source sample, sequenced in a study of T cell responses to AZD1222 COVID-19 vaccine. The repertoire was sequenced with immunoSEQ multiplex PCR; TCRdb's copy has only in-frame clones and lacks some. The sample holds over 100,000 clones, approximately 83% seen once. Source: peripheral blood, taken on day 0 of AZD1222 vaccination. Receptor source: an adult in good health.

This clone was counted only a few times. V is TRBV28 and J is TRBJ2-2, with a tentative D call TRBD2 (6 bases). Germline V gives CDR1 MDHEN, CDR2 SYDVKM. The CDR3 extends over 16 amino acids. V dropped 6 bases and J dropped 4 bases, with 18 bases sitting between them. The CDR3 loop reads CASRSWGGASTGELFF. In DNA, the CDR3 is TGTGCCAGCAGATCTTGGGGCGGGGCCAGCACCGGGGAGCTGTTTTTT.

The V gene is TRBV28, the J gene TRBJ1-3, with D perhaps matching TRBD1 (5 bases). Germline loops: CDR1 MDHEN, CDR2 SYDVKM. The V end lost 4 bases, the J end lost 4 bases, and 11 bases lay between the germline ends. This CDR3 contains 14 residues. CDR3 sequence reads: CASSSQGEGNTIYF. In DNA form, the CDR3 reads TGTGCCAGCAGTTCCCAAGGGGAGGGAAACACCATATATTTT.

V usage is TRBV5-1 and J usage is TRBJ1-2; D unresolved. Germline V gene lookup returns CDR1 SGHRS and CDR2 YFSETQ. Trimming removed 0 bases at V and 3 bases at J, with 9 bases between. The CDR3 is made up of 14 amino acids. Here the CDR3 DNA reads TGCGCCAGCAGCTTGGGTCCAGCAGACTATGGCTACACCTTC. This gives the protein CASSLGPADYGYTF.

This clone was found a few times. The chain couples TRBV11-2 to TRBJ1-6; D gene ambiguous. The CDR3 contains 14 residues. Trimming removed 1 base at V and 6 bases at J, with 7 bases between. Germline V lookup: CDR1 SGHAT, CDR2 FQNNGV. The CDR3 DNA reads TGTGCCAGCAGCTTAGGGTGGACTAATTCACCCCTCCACTTT. This encodes CASSLGWTNSPLHF.

The gene calls are TRBV30 and TRBJ1-1, with TRBD1 as a possible D gene (5 bases). CDR3 size: 11 residues. Trimming removed 4 bases at V and 6 bases at J, with 9 bases between. Germline loops: CDR1 GTSNPN, CDR2 SVGIG (reference sequence). CDR3 residues: CAWMGPPEAFF. The CDR3 DNA sequence: TGTGCCTGGATGGGGCCGCCTGAAGCTTTCTTT.

The chain combines TRBV5-6 with TRBJ2-5; 8 bases fit TRBD1. CDR1 and CDR2 from the germline V gene are SGHDT and YYEEEE. The junction had 3 bases not matched to a gene; V was cut back by 4 bases and J by 4 bases. The length of the CDR3 is 13 residues. CDR3 loop: CASSTDRAETQYF. CDR3 bases: TGTGCCAGCAGCACGGACAGGGCAGAGACCCAGTACTTC.